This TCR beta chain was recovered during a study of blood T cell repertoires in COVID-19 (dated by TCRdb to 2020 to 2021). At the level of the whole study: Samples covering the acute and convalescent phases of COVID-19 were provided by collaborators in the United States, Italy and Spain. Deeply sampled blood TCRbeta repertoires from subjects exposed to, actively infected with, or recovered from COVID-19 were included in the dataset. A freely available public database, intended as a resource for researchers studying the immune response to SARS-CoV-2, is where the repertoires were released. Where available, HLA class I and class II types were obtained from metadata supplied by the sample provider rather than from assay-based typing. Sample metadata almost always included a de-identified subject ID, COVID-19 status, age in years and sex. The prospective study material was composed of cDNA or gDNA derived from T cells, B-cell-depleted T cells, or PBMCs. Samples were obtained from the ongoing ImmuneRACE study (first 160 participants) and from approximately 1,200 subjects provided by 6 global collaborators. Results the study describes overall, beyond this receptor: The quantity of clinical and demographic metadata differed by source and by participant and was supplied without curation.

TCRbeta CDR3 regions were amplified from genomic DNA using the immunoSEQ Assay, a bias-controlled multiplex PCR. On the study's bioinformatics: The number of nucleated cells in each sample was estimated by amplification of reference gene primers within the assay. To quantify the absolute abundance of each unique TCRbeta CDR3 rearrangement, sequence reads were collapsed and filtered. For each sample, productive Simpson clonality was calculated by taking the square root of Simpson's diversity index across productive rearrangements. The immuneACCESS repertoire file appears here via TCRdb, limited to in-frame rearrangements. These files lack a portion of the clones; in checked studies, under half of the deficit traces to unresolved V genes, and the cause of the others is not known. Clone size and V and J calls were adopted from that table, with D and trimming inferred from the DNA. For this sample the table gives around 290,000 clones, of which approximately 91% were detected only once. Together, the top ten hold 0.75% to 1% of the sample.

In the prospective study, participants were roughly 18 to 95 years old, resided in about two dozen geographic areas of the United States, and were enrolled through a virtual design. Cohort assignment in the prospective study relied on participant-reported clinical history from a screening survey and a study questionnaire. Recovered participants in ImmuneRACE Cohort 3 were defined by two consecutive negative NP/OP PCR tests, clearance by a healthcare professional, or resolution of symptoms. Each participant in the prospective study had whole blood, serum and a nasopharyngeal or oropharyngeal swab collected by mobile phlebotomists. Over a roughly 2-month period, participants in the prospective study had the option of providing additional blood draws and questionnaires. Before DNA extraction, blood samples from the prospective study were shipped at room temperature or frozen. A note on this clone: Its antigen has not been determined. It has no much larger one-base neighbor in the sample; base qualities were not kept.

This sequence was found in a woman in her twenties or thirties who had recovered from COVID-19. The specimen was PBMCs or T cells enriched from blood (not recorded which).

This receptor carries the CDR3 CASSPLTYTGDYGYTF. The nucleotide sequence reads as follows: TGTGCCAGCTCACCACTGACCTATACAGGAGACTATGGCTACACCTTC. The sequence links TRBV18 to TRBJ1-2; possibly the D gene is TRBD1, per 5 matching bases. CDR3 length: 16 amino acids, cysteine to phenylalanine. Only the CDR3 DNA stays, 48 bases, in frame from base 1. V is reduced by 1 base and J by 3 bases, leaving a spacing of 15 bases between them. Via the germline V gene, CDR1 is KGHSH and CDR2 LQKENI.